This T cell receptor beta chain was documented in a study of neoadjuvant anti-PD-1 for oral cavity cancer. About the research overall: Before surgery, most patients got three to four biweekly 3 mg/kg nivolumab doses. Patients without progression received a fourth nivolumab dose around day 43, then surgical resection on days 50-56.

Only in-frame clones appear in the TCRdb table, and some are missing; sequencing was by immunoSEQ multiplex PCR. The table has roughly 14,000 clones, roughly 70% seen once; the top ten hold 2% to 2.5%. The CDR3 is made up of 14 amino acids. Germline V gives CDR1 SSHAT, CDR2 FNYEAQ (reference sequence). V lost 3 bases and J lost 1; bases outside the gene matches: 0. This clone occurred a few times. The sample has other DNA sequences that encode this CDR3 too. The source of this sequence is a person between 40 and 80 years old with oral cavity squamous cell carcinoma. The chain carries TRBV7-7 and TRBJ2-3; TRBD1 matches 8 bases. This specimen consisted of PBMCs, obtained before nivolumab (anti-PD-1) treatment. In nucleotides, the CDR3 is TGTGCCAGCAGCTTGACAGGGGGCACAGATACGCAGTATTTT. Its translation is CASSLTGGTDTQYF.